The 28 T cell receptor beta chains in this list originate from one sample, sequenced in a study of tumor-infiltrating lymphocytes in primary liver carcinoma (dated by TCRdb to about 2017). RNA from unsorted whole blood was extracted with TRIzol reagent, and germline DNA was obtained with the DNeasy Blood & Tissue kit. The data were produced on an Illumina HiSeq 2500. Starting from approximately 0.5 ug total RNA, TCRbeta-specific cDNA was produced by reverse transcription with a constant-region primer and ProtoScript II reverse transcriptase. Construction of the TCRbeta libraries relied on three nested rounds of multiplex PCR, following a slightly modified ARM-PCR procedure. Each of the first two PCR rounds ran for approximately 9 cycles using multiplex TRBV1-TRBV30 forward primers together with a Cbeta reverse primer. The public reads were reanalyzed by TCRdb: fastp trimming at Q25, MiXCR alignment, in-frame beta chains only. Every distinct CDR3 protein forms one entry, paired with its most common genes and DNA. Here the sample has about 180,000 distinct CDR3 sequences; approximately 60% occur a single time. In total, the top ten clones hold less than 75% of the sample.

The sequenced sample was peripheral blood. The receptors were gathered from a man between 35 and 55 years old with primary liver carcinoma and hepatitis B virus infection.

With regard to this clonotype: A single base separates this from a much larger clone, so it may be a read error. The V gene is TRBV29-1, the J gene TRBJ1-4; D might be TRBD1 (6 bases). The CDR3 contains 17 residues. Trimming took off 4 bases at V and 0 bases at J, with 18 bases between the two ends. Germline loops: CDR1 SQVTM, CDR2 ANQGSEA. In DNA, the CDR3 is TGCAGCGTTGCAGGGGACCCGACCGATCCAACTAATGAAAAACTGTTTTTT. The encoded protein is CSVAGDPTDPTNEKLFF.

This sequence joins TRBV5-6 and TRBJ2-2, with TRBD2 matching 8 bases. CDR1 is SGHDT and CDR2 is YYEEEE in the germline V gene. Losses at the gene ends were 6 bases for V and 6 bases for J; bases not matched to a gene: 13. This CDR3 is built from 16 residues. CDR3 amino acids: CASTHGASGCPGELFF. In DNA form, the CDR3 reads TGTGCCAGCACTCATGGGGCTAGCGGGTGTCCCGGGGAGCTGTTTTTT.

The CDR3 coding sequence is TGTGCCAGCAGCTTGGAGACTAGCGGGAGGAATACGCAGTATTTT. Protein sequence: CASSLETSGRNTQYF. The rearrangement joins TRBV5-4 to TRBJ2-3; 13 nucleotides agree with TRBD2. Germline CDR1 is SGHNT and CDR2 is YYREEE (reference sequence). Unmatched junction bases numbered 2, after V lost 0 bases and J lost 7 bases. This CDR3 contains 15 residues.

Worth noting for this clonotype: At one of its ends the junction is not consistent with the germline gene, which may arise from a read error. The genes are TRBV11-2 and TRBJ2-1; D assignment may be TRBD1 or TRBD2 (6 bases each). In germline, CDR1 is SGHAT, CDR2 FQNNGV. The CDR3 spans 12 residues. The CDR3 bases are TGTGCCAGCAGCTTCTGGGGGGCTGAGCAGTTATTC. It specifies CASSFWGAEQLF.

V and J are TRBV12-3 or TRBV12-4 and TRBJ2-1; TRBD2 aligns across 8 bases. The junction had 9 bases not matched to a gene; V was cut back by 3 bases and J by 8 bases. This CDR3 has 15 residues. In DNA, the CDR3 is TGTGCCAGCAGTTTCCTCGGGAGGGCAGGGGATGAGCAGTTCTTC. Its protein product is CASSFLGRAGDEQFF.

The sample holds a few counts of this clonotype. The rearrangement links TRBV7-9 to TRBJ2-7, with D possibly called TRBD1 or TRBD2 (6 bases each). V was trimmed by 2 bases and J by 7 bases, leaving 18 bases between them. The CDR3 has 15 residues. The germline CDR1 and CDR2 sequences are SEHNR and FQNEAQ (reference sequence). CDR3 nucleotides: TGTGCCAGCAGCTTAAGTCCGACAGGCCGGGGGGAGCAGTACTTC. Its translation: CASSLSPTGRGEQYF.

This clonotype was counted only a few times. This clone may be a read error of a much larger clone one base away. This chain joins TRBV11-2 and TRBJ2-2; 7 nucleotides line up with TRBD2. This CDR3 contains 14 residues. Germline V gives CDR1 SGHAT, CDR2 FQNNGV. Unmatched junction bases numbered 3, after V lost 4 bases and J lost 4 bases. CDR3 protein: CASSWTRATGELFF. The CDR3 DNA reads TGTGCCAGCAGCTGGACTAGAGCCACCGGGGAGCTGTTTTTT.

This clonotype was seen at least ten times. The rearrangement links TRBV6-6 to TRBJ1-6; D might be TRBD1 (6 bases). Germline CDR1 reads MNHNY; CDR2 reads SVGAGI (reference sequence). The CDR3 loop spans 13 amino acids. V was trimmed by 5 bases and J by 8 bases, leaving 10 bases between them. The CDR3 nucleotides are TGTGCCAGCAGTGCAGGGGACGATTCACCCCTCCACTTT. Translation: CASSAGDDSPLHF.

This clonotype has only a few counts. This may be a read error, as it is one base from a much larger clone. V is TRBV11-2 and J is TRBJ2-5; 7 nucleotides align to TRBD1. Germline CDR1 reads SGHAT; CDR2 reads FQNNGV. The CDR3 length is 14 residues. Trimming took 5 bases from V and 5 from J; bases not matched to a gene: 8. Written as DNA, the CDR3 is TGTGCCAGCAGCCCGGGACAGACCCTCGAGACCCAGTACTTC. It specifies CASSPGQTLETQYF.

As for this clonotype: At one end the junction does not follow the germline gene, possibly because of a read error. The genes are TRBV11-1 and TRBJ1-1, with a possible D match to TRBD1 (5 bases). Germline assignment: CDR1 SGHAT and CDR2 FQDESV (reference sequence). The CDR3 consists of 13 residues. CDR3 in amino acids: CDSSPRWQNEAFF. In nucleotides, the CDR3 is TGCGACAGCAGCCCCCGTTGGCAGAATGAAGCTTTCTTT.

Of note for this clonotype: Mismatch with germline at one junction end may stem from a read error. The V gene is TRBV11-2, the J gene TRBJ2-1; 12 nucleotides agree with TRBD2. Per the germline V gene, CDR1 is SGHAT and CDR2 is FQNNGV. The CDR3 contains 17 residues. The CDR3 DNA follows: TGTACCAGCAGCTTAGTTAAACTAGCGGGAGGAAGAGATGTGCAGTTCTTC. Translation gives CTSSLVKLAGGRDVQFF.

To note about this clonotype: The junction departs from germline at one end; a sequencing error may be responsible. The chain employs TRBV5-5 and TRBJ2-7; D could derive from TRBD1 or TRBD2 (5 bases each). The CDR3 consists of 16 residues. CDR1 and CDR2 from the germline V gene are SGHKS and YYEKEE (reference sequence). The CDR3 reads CDSSLGRQDLAYEQYF. The CDR3 region has the DNA TGTGACAGCAGCTTGGGACGGCAGGACCTTGCCTACGAGCAGTACTTC.

The sample holds a few counts of this clonotype. The J gene is TRBJ2-2, the V gene TRBV5-5; no clear D. V dropped 1 base and J dropped 5 bases, with 6 bases sitting between them. The CDR3 loop spans 13 amino acids. Germline assignment: CDR1 SGHKS and CDR2 YYEKEE (reference sequence). The DNA of the CDR3 is TGTGCCAGCAGCTTGTCAGAGACCGGGGAGCTGTTTTTT. Its translation is CASSLSETGELFF.

This clonotype was seen ten or more times. The V and J genes are TRBV11-1 and TRBJ2-5; 13 positions match TRBD2. V lost 3 bases to trimming and J lost 7 bases; unmatched junction nucleotides: 5. The germline V gene has CDR1 SGHAT and CDR2 FQDESV (reference sequence). The CDR3 runs to 15 residues. This CDR3 reads CASSFGTSGEGTQYF. The CDR3 coding sequence is TGTGCCAGCAGCTTTGGGACTAGCGGGGAGGGGACCCAGTACTTC.

This clonotype was found once. DNA of the CDR3: TGTGCCAGCAGTAGCAGTAGGGGCTACAATGAGCAGTTCTTC. This codes for CASSSSRGYNEQFF. The gene calls are TRBV6-5 and TRBJ2-1; D perhaps matches TRBD1 (5 bases). This CDR3 region has 14 residues. Germline-derived CDR1 and CDR2 are MNHEY and SVGAGI. With 5 bases removed from V and 3 bases from J, the gap between germline ends came to 11 bases.

The chain employs TRBV6-5 and TRBJ2-7; TRBD1 aligns across 8 bases. The germline gives CDR1 MNHEY, CDR2 SVGAGI. V lost 6 bases and J lost 6; bases outside the gene matches: 10. The CDR3 spans 14 residues. CDR3 coding DNA: TGTGCCAGCAGCCTGACAGGGGTATCCGGCGAGCAGTACTTC. It is translated as CASSLTGVSGEQYF.

The V and J genes are TRBV9 and TRBJ2-2, with 7 bases fitting TRBD2. Germline V gene data show CDR1 as SGDLS and CDR2 as YYNGEE. The CDR3 spans 16 residues. The trim removed 0 bases at V and 3 bases at J, leaving 5 bases unmatched. The CDR3 nucleotides are TGTGCCAGCAGCGTAGTTGGGGGAGGGTACACCGGGGAGCTGTTTTTT. It specifies CASSVVGGGYTGELFF. Looking up the rest from reference TRBV9 and TRBJ2-2 gives the full variable domain: DSGVTQTPKHLITATGQRVTLRCSPRSGDLSVYWYQQSLDQGLQFLIQYYNGEERAKGNILERFSAQQFPDLHSELNLSSLELGDSALYFCASSVVGGGYTGELFFGEGSRLTVL.

The sample holds a few counts of this clonotype. V and J are TRBV4-1 and TRBJ2-5; tentatively, D is TRBD1 (5 bases). In germline, CDR1 is MGHRA, CDR2 YSYEKL. V gave up 1 base and J gave up 5 bases, with 14 bases separating them. The CDR3 sequence is 15 residues long. Written as DNA, the CDR3 is TGCGCCAGCAGCCAAGGACTCAGGGCTTGGGAGACCCAGTACTTC. The encoded protein is CASSQGLRAWETQYF.

Remarks on this clonotype: It may be a read error: a sequence one base away is much more abundant. The chain has TRBV29-1 and TRBJ2-3; D remains unclear. This CDR3 has 11 amino acids. V lost 5 bases and J lost 11, with 14 bases in between. Germline V CDR1 and CDR2: SQVTM, ANQGSEA. The CDR3 loop reads CSVFGYDEQYF. CDR3 bases: TGCAGCGTTTTTGGCTACGACGAGCAGTATTTT.

This chain uses TRBV29-1 with TRBJ2-3; D gene ambiguous. The V gene lost 2 bases and the J gene lost 4 bases, with 7 bases spanning the gap. Germline CDR1 is SQVTM and CDR2 is ANQGSEA. The CDR3 runs 12 residues. CDR3 coding DNA: TGCAGCGTTGAAAAGGAGCCAGATACGCAGTATTTT. It specifies CSVEKEPDTQYF.

As regards this clonotype: No conserved phenylalanine or tryptophan is present at the end of the CDR3, so a read error is the likely explanation. The J gene is TRBJ2-1, the V gene TRBV6-5; 8 bases are a match to TRBD2. The CDR3 has 15 amino acids. Germline values: CDR1 MNHEY, CDR2 SVGAGI. The CDR3 DNA reads TGTGCCAGCAGTTACGGGAGCGGGAGCTACAATGTGCAGTTCATC. Translation gives CASSYGSGSYNVQFI.

V usage is TRBV10-3 and J usage is TRBJ2-7; tentatively, D is TRBD2 (6 bases). Per germline, CDR1 ENHRY and CDR2 SYGVKD. Trimming took off 5 bases at V and 0 bases at J, with 14 bases between the two ends. This CDR3 is built from 15 residues. In DNA form, the CDR3 reads TGTGCCATCAGTATCAGGACTAACTACTCCTACGAGCAGTACTTC. Its protein is CAISIRTNYSYEQYF.

This clonotype was found a few times. The chain has TRBV6-6 and TRBJ1-5, with 8 bases that match TRBD1. After removal of 0 bases from V and 1 base from J, the junction contained 5 bases not matched to a gene. Germline V CDR1 and CDR2: MNHNY, SVGAGI (reference sequence). The CDR3 has 17 amino acids. The CDR3 DNA follows: TGTGCCAGCAGTTACTCATTCGACAGGGGAAGCAATCAGCCCCAGCATTTT. As protein: CASSYSFDRGSNQPQHF.

This clonotype was seen only once. A single base separates this from a much larger clone, so it may be a read error. V usage is TRBV11-2 and J usage is TRBJ2-3; 10 bases align to TRBD1. Germline CDR1 SGHAT, CDR2 FQNNGV. The CDR3 extends over 15 amino acids. The CDR3 protein is CASSLETGGTDTQFF. As DNA, the CDR3 is TGTGCCAGCAGCTTAGAGACAGGGGGCACAGATACGCAGTTTTTT. The full variable domain, its missing parts supplied by reference TRBV11-2 and TRBJ2-3, is EAGVAQSPRYKIIEKRQSVAFWCNPISGHATLYWYQQILGQGPKLLIQFQNNGVVDDSQLPKDRFSAERLKGVDSTLKIQPAKLEDSAVYLCASSLETGGTDTQFFGPGTRLTVL.

This clonotype was seen a handful of times. A clone one base away is much larger, so this may be a read error. The chain links TRBV6-5 to TRBJ2-1; 7 nucleotides align to TRBD2. CDR3 length: 14 residues. Germline V gene lookup returns CDR1 MNHEY and CDR2 SVGAGI. CDR3 residues: CASSQAGTYNELFF. As DNA, the CDR3 is TGTGCCAGCAGCCAAGCGGGGACCTACAATGAGCTGTTCTTC.

Of note for this clonotype: Because it lacks the conserved phenylalanine or tryptophan at the end, this CDR3 is likely a read error. The CDR3 reads CASGDIQNQPQHS. CDR3 bases: TGTGCCAGCGGGGACATACAGAATCAGCCCCAGCATTCT. The chain employs TRBV6-2 or TRBV6-3 and TRBJ1-5, with TRBD1 as a possible D gene (6 bases). The germline CDR1 and CDR2 sequences are MNHEY and SVGEGT. V shed 8 bases and J shed 4 bases, with 12 bases lying between them. The CDR3 covers 13 residues.

In regard to this clonotype: It may be a read error: a sequence one base away is much more abundant. The genes are TRBV10-3 and TRBJ1-4; 9 bases align to TRBD1. CDR1 is ENHRY, CDR2 SYGVKD, per germline. Trimming took 0 bases from V and 8 from J; bases not matched to a gene: 13. CDR3 length equals 18 residues. Here the CDR3 DNA reads TGTGCCATCAGTGAGTCGGTCCCGGGACAGGGCTCGAACGAAAAACTGTTTTTT. It encodes CAISESVPGQGSNEKLFF.

Details on this clonotype: Being one base from a much bigger clone, this may be a read error. The chain is built from TRBV29-1 and TRBJ2-1; no definite D call. Germline CDR1 reads SQVTM; CDR2 reads ANQGSEA. The CDR3 covers 11 residues. In DNA form, the CDR3 reads TGCAACGCCTGGGACTACAATGAGCAGTTCTTC. Its translation: CNAWDYNEQFF.